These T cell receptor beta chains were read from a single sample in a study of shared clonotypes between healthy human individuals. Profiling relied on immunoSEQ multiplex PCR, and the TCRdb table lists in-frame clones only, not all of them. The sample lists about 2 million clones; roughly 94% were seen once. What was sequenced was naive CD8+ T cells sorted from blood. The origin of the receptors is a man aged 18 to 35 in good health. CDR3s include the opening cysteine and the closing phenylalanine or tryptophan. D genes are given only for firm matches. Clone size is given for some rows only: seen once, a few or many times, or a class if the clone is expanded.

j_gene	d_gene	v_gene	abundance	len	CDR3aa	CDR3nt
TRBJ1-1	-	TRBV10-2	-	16	CASSESPGASNTEAFF	TGCGCCAGCAGTGAGTCGCCAGGGGCCTCGAACACTGAAGCTTTCTTT
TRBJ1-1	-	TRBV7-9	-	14	CASSAPPLNTEAFF	TGTGCCAGCAGCGCTCCGCCGTTGAACACTGAAGCTTTCTTT
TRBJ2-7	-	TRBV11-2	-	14	CASSFSGALYEQYF	TGTGCCAGCAGCTTTTCGGGAGCTCTCTACGAGCAGTACTTC
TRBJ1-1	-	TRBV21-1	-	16	CASSKARLDPNTEAFF	TGTGCCAGCAGCAAAGCACGATTGGATCCGAACACTGAAGCTTTCTTT
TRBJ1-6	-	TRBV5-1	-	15	CASSLGPGTNSPLHF	TGCGCCAGCAGCTTGGGGCCAGGTACCAATTCACCCCTCCACTTT
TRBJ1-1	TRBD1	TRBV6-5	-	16	CASSYDGQGARTEAFF	TGTGCCAGCAGTTACGACGGACAGGGGGCGCGAACTGAAGCTTTCTTT
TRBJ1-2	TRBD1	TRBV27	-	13	CASSGDRGLGYTF	TGTGCCAGCAGTGGGGACAGGGGACTGGGCTACACCTTC
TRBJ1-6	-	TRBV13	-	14	CASRLAGGNSPLHF	TGTGCCAGCAGGCTGGCCGGAGGTAATTCACCCCTCCACTTT
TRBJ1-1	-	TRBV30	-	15	CAWSVGGGFDTEAFF	TGTGCCTGGAGTGTCGGGGGGGGTTTCGACACTGAAGCTTTCTTT
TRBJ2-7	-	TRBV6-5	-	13	CASGAGGTYEQYF	TGTGCCAGCGGCGCGGGCGGAACCTACGAGCAGTACTTC
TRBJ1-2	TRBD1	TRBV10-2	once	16	CASGRDREGWDYGYTF	TGCGCCAGCGGAAGGGACAGGGAAGGTTGGGACTATGGCTACACCTTC
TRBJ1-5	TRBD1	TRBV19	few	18	CASSTVDRARDSNQPQHF	TGTGCCAGTAGTACCGTGGACAGGGCGCGAGATAGCAATCAGCCCCAGCATTTT
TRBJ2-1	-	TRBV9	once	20	CASSVDSPTALGYPYNEQFF	TGTGCCAGCAGCGTAGATTCCCCCACGGCTTTGGGCTACCCCTACAATGAGCAGTTCTTC
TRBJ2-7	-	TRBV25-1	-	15	CASSGPTGTPYEQYF	TGTGCCAGCAGTGGCCCTACAGGAACTCCCTACGAGCAGTACTTC
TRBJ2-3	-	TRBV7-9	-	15	CASSLVGEGTDTQYF	TGTGCCAGCAGCTTAGTCGGAGAGGGGACAGATACGCAGTATTTT
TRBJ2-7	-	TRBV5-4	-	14	CASSSRGNSYEQYF	TGTGCCAGCAGCTCTCGGGGGAACTCCTACGAGCAGTACTTC
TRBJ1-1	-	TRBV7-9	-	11	CASSKNTEAFF	TGTGCCAGCAGCAAGAACACTGAAGCTTTCTTT
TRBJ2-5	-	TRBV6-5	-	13	CASSYDPEETQYF	TGTGCCAGCAGTTACGACCCTGAGGAGACCCAGTACTTC
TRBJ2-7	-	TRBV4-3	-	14	CASSQERGRYEQYF	TGCGCCAGCAGCCAAGAGCGGGGTAGGTACGAGCAGTACTTC
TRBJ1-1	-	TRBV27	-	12	CASSLGGSEAFF	TGTGCCAGCAGTCTAGGGGGGTCTGAAGCTTTCTTT
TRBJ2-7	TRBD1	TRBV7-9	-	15	CASSYGQGGFYEQYF	TGTGCCAGCAGCTACGGACAGGGAGGTTTTTACGAGCAGTACTTC
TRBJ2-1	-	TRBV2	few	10	CASSSYEQFF	TGTGCCAGCAGCTCCTATGAGCAGTTCTTC
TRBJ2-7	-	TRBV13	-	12	CASSILGREQYF	TGTGCCAGCAGCATCCTGGGCAGAGAGCAGTACTTC
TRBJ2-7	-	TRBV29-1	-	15	CSVEGHVGRSYEQYF	TGCAGCGTTGAAGGCCATGTCGGAAGGTCTTACGAGCAGTACTTC
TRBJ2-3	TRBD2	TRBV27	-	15	CASSLWTSSADTQYF	TGTGCCAGCAGTTTATGGACTAGCAGCGCAGATACGCAGTATTTT
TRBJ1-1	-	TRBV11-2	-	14	CASSARGPYTEAFF	TGTGCCAGCAGCGCTAGGGGCCCTTACACTGAAGCTTTCTTT
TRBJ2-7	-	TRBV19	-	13	CASSIDAENEQYF	TGTGCCAGTAGTATAGATGCGGAGAACGAGCAGTACTTC
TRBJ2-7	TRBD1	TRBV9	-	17	CASSPRTGTGGYAEQYF	TGTGCCAGCAGCCCTAGGACCGGGACAGGGGGGTACGCAGAGCAGTACTTC
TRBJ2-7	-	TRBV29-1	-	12	CSVVSSSYEQYF	TGCAGCGTTGTATCCAGTTCCTACGAGCAGTACTTC
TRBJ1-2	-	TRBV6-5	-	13	CASKRLANYGYTF	TGTGCCAGCAAGCGGCTAGCTAACTATGGCTACACCTTC
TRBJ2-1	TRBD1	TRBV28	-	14	CASSARQGFNEQFF	TGTGCCAGCAGTGCTCGACAGGGTTTCAATGAGCAGTTCTTC
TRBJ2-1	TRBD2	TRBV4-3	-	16	CASSQGPGLAGNEQFF	TGCGCCAGCAGCCAAGGACCCGGACTAGCGGGCAATGAGCAGTTCTTC
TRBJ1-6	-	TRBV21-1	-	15	CASSSPGTGNSPLHF	TGTGCCAGCAGCTCCCCCGGGACAGGAAATTCACCCCTCCACTTT
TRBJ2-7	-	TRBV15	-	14	CATSRVTDSYEQYF	TGTGCCACCAGCAGAGTAACCGACAGCTACGAGCAGTACTTC
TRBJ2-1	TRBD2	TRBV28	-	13	CAIGRLAVEEQFF	TGTGCCATCGGGAGACTAGCGGTTGAGGAGCAGTTCTTC
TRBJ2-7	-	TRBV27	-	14	CASRMTSGTYEQYF	TGTGCCAGCAGGATGACTAGTGGAACCTACGAGCAGTACTTC
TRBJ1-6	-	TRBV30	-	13	CAWWGGGRSPLHF	TGTGCCTGGTGGGGGGGAGGTCGGTCACCCCTCCACTTT
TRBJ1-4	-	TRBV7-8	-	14	CASSLLHPNEKLFF	TGTGCCAGCAGCTTATTGCATCCGAATGAAAAACTGTTTTTT
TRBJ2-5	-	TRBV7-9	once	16	CASSVFLGHPQETQYF	TGTGCCAGCAGCGTATTTTTAGGACACCCTCAAGAGACCCAGTACTTC
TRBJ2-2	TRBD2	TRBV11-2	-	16	CASSLEPGLAAGELFF	TGTGCCAGCAGCTTAGAGCCGGGACTAGCGGCCGGGGAGCTGTTTTTT
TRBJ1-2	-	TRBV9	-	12	CASSGSGLGYTF	TGTGCCAGCAGCGGTTCAGGGCTCGGCTACACCTTC
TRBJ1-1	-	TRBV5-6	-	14	CASSLPGFNTEAFF	TGTGCCAGCAGCTTACCCGGGTTTAACACTGAAGCTTTCTTT